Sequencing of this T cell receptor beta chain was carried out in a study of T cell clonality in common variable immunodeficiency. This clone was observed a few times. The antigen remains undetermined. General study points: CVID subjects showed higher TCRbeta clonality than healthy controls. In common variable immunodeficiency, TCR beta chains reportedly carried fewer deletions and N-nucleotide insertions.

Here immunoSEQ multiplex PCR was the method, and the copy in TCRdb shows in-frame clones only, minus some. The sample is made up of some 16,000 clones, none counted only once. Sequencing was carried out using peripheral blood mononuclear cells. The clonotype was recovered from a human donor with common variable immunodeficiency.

CDR3 loop: CASSQTVNQPQHF. CDR3 DNA (partial): TGTGCCAGCTCACAGACAGTAAATCAGCCC. This chain links TRBV18 with TRBJ1-5, with D tentatively TRBD1 (5 bases). The read ends 3 residues before the CDR3 terminus; that terminus is restored from the germline J gene. Per the germline V gene, CDR1 is KGHSH and CDR2 is LQKENI. The CDR3 is 13 residues long. V lost 4 bases and J lost 4, with 8 bases in between.